This T cell receptor beta chain originates from a study of long-term antiretroviral therapy in people with HIV. Findings of the study overall: Although diversity increased after ART, it remained lower than in transplant donor controls.

The CDR3 has 15 residues. Looked up from germline, CDR1 is MNHEY and CDR2 is SVGAGI. Trimming took 0 bases from V and 7 from J; bases not matched to a gene: 8. Runs used v3.0 of the immunoSEQ assay and were done at survey level. 40,000-50,000 T-cell genomes per sample were the sequencing target. Sequenced by immunoSEQ multiplex PCR; TCRdb stores in-frame clones only, minus some. The sample carries 20,000 to 25,000 clones, around 87% recorded once. Regarding this clone: Its target is not known.

This receptor was taken from a woman aged 50 to 65 with HIV. The material sequenced was unsorted PBMCs, taken 2.6 years after starting antiretroviral therapy. The genes are TRBV6-5 and TRBJ1-2; the match to TRBD1 covers 7 bases. Here the CDR3 reads CASSYSGQSVIGYTF. CDR3 bases: TGTGCCAGCAGTTACTCGGGACAGTCGGTAATTGGCTACACCTTC.